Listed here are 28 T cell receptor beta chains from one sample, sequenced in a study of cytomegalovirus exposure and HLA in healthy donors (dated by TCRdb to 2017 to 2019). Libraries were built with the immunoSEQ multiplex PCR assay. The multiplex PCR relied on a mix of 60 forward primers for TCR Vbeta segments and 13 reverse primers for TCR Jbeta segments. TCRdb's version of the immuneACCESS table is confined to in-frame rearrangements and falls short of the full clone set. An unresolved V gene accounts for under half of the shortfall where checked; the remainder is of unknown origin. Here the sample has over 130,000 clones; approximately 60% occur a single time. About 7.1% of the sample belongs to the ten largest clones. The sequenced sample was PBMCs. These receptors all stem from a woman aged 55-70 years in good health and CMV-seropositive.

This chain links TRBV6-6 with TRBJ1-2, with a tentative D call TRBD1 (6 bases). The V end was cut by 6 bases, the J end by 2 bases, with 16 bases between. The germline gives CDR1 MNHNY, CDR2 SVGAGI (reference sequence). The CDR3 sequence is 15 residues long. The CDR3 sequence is CASSHGDIRNYGYTF. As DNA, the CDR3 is TGTGCCAGCAGCCACGGGGACATCAGAAACTATGGCTACACCTTC.

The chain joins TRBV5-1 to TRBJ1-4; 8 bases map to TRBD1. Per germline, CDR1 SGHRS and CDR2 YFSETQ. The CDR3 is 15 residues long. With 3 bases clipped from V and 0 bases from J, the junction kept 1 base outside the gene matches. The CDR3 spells CASSSDRATNEKLFF. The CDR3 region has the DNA TGCGCCAGCAGCTCGGACAGGGCAACTAATGAAAAACTGTTTTTT.

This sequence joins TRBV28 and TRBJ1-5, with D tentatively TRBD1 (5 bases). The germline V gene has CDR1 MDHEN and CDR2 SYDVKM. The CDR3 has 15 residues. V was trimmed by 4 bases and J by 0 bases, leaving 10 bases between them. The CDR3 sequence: CASSSGINSNQPQHF. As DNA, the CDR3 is TGTGCCAGCAGTTCAGGGATTAATAGCAATCAGCCCCAGCATTTT.

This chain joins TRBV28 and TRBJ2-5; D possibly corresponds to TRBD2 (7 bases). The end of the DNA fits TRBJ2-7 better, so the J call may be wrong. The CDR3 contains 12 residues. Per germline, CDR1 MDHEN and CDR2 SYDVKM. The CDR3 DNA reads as TGTGCGGGGGGGCCCACGTCCTACGAGCAGTACTTC. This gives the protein CAGGPTSYEQYF.

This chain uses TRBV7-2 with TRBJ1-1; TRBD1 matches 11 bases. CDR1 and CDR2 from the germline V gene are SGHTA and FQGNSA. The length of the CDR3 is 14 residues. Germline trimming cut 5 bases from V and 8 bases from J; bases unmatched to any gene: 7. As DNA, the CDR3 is TGTGCCAGCAGCAGAGGACAGGGGGCTTTGGAAGCTTTCTTT. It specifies CASSRGQGALEAFF.

The CDR3 DNA is TGTGCCAGCAGTTCCGGGACTAGCGACATGAAGGAGCAGTACTTC. This encodes CASSSGTSDMKEQYF. The chain joins TRBV28 to TRBJ2-7; 10 bases are a match to TRBD2. CDR3 length equals 15 residues. Germline V gene lookup returns CDR1 MDHEN and CDR2 SYDVKM. V trimming: 4 bases; J trimming: 7 bases; junction bases outside the gene matches: 10.

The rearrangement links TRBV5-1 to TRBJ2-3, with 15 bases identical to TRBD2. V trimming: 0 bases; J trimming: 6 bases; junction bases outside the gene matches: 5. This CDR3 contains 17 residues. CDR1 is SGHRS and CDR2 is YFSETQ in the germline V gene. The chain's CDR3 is CASSLAGLAGGGDTQYF. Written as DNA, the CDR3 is TGCGCCAGCAGCTTGGCCGGACTAGCGGGAGGGGGGGATACGCAGTATTTT.

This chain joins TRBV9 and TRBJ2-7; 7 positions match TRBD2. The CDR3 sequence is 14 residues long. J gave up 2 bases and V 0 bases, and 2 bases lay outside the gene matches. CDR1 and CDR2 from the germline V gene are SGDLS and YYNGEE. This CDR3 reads CASSVVAGAYEQYF. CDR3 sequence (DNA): TGTGCCAGCAGCGTAGTTGCGGGAGCCTACGAGCAGTACTTC.

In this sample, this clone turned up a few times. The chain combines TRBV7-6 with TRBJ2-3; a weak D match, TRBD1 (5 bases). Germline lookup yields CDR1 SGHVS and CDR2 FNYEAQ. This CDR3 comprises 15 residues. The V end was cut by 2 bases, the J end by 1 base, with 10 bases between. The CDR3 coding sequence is TGTGCCAGCAGCTTACCCAGGGTAGGCACAGATACGCAGTATTTT. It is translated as CASSLPRVGTDTQYF.

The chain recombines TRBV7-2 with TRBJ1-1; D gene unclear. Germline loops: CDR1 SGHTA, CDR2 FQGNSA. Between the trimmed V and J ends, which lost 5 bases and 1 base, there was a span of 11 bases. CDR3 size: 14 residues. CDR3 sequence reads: CASSPTRENTEAFF. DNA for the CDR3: TGTGCCAGCAGCCCAACACGGGAGAACACTGAAGCTTTCTTT. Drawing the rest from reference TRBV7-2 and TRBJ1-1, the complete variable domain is GAGVSQSPSNKVTEKGKDVELRCDPISGHTALYWYRQSLGQGLEFLIYFQGNSAPDKSGLPSDRFSAERTGGSVSTLTIQRTQQEDSAVYLCASSPTRENTEAFFGQGTRLTVV.

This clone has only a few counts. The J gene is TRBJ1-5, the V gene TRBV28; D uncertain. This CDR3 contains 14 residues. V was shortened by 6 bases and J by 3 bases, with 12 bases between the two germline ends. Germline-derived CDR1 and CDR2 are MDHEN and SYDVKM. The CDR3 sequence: CASSAYSYNQPQHF. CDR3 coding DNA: TGTGCCAGCAGCGCATACAGTTACAATCAGCCCCAGCATTTT.

The CDR3 DNA sequence: TGTGCCAGCAGCTTGGGCGGTGGCAATCAGCCCCAGCATTTT. Amino acid sequence: CASSLGGGNQPQHF. The chain couples TRBV5-6 to TRBJ1-5, with unresolved D. V was pared by 0 bases and J by 2 bases, with 6 bases between. Germline assignment: CDR1 SGHDT and CDR2 YYEEEE. The CDR3 extends over 14 amino acids.

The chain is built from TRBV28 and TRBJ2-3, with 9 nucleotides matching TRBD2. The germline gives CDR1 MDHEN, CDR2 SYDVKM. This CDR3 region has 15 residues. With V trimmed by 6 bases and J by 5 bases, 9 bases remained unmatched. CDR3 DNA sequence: TGTGCCAGCAGAGTAGCGGGAGCAAGCGGAGATACGCAGTATTTT. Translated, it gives CASRVAGASGDTQYF.

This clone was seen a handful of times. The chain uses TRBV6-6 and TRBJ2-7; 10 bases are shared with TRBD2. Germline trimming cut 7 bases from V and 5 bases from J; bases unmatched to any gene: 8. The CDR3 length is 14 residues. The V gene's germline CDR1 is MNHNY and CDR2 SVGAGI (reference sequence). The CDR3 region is CASMPAGGPDEQYF. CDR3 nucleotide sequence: TGTGCCAGCATGCCAGCGGGAGGGCCGGACGAGCAGTACTTC.

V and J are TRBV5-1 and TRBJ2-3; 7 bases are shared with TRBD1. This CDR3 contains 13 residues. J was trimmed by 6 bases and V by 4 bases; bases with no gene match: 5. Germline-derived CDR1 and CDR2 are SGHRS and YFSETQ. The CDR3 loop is CASSPRQGDTQYF. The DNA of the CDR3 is TGCGCCAGCAGCCCAAGACAGGGCGATACGCAGTATTTT.

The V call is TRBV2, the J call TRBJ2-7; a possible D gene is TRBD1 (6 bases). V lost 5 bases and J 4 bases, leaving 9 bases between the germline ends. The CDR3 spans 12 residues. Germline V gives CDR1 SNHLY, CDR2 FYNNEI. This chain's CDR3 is CASSQDRYEQYF. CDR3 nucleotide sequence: TGTGCCAGCAGTCAAGACAGGTACGAGCAGTACTTC.

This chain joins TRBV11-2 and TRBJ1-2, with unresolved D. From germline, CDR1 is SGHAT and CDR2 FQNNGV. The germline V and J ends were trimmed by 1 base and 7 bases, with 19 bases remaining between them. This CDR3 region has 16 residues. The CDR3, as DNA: TGTGCCAGCAGCTTAGGGCCCAAGGCATCGGGAAGTGGCTACACCTTC. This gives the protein CASSLGPKASGSGYTF.

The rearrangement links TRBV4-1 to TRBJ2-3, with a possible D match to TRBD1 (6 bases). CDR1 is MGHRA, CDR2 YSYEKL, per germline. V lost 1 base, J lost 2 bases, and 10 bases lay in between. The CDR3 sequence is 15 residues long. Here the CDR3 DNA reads TGCGCCAGCAGCCAAGTACAGGGAAACACAGATACGCAGTATTTT. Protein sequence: CASSQVQGNTDTQYF.

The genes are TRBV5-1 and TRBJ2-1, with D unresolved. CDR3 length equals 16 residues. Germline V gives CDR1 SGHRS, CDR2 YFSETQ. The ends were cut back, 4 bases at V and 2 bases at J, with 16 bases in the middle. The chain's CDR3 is CASSPEVLLTYNEQFF. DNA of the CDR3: TGCGCCAGCAGCCCCGAAGTACTTCTGACCTACAATGAGCAGTTCTTC. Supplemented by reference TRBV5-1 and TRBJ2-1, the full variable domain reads KAGVTQTPRYLIKTRGQQVTLSCSPISGHRSVSWYQQTPGQGLQFLFEYFSETQRNKGNFPGRFSGRQFSNSRSEMNVSTLELGDSALYLCASSPEVLLTYNEQFFGPGTRLTVL.

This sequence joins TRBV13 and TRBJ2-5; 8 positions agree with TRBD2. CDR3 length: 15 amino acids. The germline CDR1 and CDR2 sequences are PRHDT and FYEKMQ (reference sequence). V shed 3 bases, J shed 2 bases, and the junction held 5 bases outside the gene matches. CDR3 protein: CASSLGSGSQETQYF. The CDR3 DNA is TGTGCCAGCAGCTTGGGGAGCGGGAGTCAAGAGACCCAGTACTTC.

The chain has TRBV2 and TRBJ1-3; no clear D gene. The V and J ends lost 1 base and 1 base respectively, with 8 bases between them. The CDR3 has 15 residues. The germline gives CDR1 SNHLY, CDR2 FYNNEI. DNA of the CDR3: TGTGCCAGCAGTGAAGATCCGGGTTCTGGAAACACCATATATTTT. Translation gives CASSEDPGSGNTIYF.

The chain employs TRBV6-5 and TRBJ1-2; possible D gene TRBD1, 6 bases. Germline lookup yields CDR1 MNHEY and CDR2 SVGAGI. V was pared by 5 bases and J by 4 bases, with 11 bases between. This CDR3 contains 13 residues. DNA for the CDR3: TGTGCCAGCAGTGTTGACAGGATCTATGGCTACACCTTC. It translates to CASSVDRIYGYTF.

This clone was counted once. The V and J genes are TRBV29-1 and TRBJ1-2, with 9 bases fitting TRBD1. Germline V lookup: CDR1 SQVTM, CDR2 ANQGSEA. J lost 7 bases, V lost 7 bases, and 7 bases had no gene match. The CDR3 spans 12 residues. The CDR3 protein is CSGWDRASGYTF. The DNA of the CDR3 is TGCAGCGGATGGGACAGGGCCAGTGGCTACACCTTC.

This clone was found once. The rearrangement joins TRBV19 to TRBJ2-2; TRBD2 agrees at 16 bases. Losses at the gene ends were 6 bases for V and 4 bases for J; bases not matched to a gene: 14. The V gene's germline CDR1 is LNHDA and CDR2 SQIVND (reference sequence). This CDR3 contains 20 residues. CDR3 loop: CASSHTAGLAGGPRTGELFF. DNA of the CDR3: TGTGCCAGTAGCCATACAGCGGGACTAGCGGGAGGGCCCCGCACCGGGGAGCTGTTTTTT.

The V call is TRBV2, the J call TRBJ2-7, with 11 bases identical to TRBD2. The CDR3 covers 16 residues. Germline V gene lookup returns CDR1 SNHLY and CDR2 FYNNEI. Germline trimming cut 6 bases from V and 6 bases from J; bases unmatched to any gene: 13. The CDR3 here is CASRLRLAGTGGEQYF. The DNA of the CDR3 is TGTGCCAGCAGACTCCGACTAGCGGGAACAGGGGGCGAGCAGTACTTC.

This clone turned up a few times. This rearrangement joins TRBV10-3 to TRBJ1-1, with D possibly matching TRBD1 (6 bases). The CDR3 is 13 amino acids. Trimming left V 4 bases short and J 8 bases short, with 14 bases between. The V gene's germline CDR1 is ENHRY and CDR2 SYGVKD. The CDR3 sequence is CAISGGGSPEAFF. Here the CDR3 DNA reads TGTGCCATCAGTGGGGGGGGCAGCCCGGAAGCTTTCTTT.

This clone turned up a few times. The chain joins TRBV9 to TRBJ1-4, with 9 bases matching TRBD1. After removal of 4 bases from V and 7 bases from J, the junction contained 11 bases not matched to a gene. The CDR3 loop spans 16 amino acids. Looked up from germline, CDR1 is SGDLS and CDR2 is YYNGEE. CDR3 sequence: CASSRSLRQGGEKLFF. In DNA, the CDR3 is TGTGCCAGCAGCCGTTCCCTTCGACAGGGGGGTGAAAAACTGTTTTTT.

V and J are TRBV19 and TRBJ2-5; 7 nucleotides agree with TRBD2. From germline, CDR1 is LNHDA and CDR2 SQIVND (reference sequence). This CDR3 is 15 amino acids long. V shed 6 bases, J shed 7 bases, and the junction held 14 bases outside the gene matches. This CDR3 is CASRETGGTGGTQYF. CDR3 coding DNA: TGTGCCAGTAGAGAAACTGGCGGAACGGGGGGGACCCAGTACTTC.